This passage covers 23 T cell receptor beta chains from one sample sequenced in a study of T cells in Graves' hyperthyroidism and ophthalmopathy. Regions amplified from RNA transcripts were the TCR beta CDR3 regions. First-round RT-PCR of the TCR CDR3 relied on the HTBI primer set. Via MiXCR, TCRdb re-called the multiplex PCR reads, giving one row per CDR3 protein. The sample carries hundreds of thousands of distinct CDR3 sequences, 13% to 15% recorded once. The specimen was blood. The receptors originated from a woman in her forties with Graves' hyperthyroidism.

This clonotype was found many times. The chain employs TRBV13 and TRBJ2-1; 7 nucleotides align to TRBD2. Trimming removed 10 bases from V and 4 bases from J; junction bases left unmatched: 13. Looked up from germline, CDR1 is PRHDT and CDR2 is FYEKMQ (reference sequence). There are 15 residues in the CDR3. The CDR3 DNA reads as TGTGCCACCACCCCGGGTAGCGGGTTGTACAATGAGCAGTTCTTC. This translates into CATTPGSGLYNEQFF.

This clonotype was found a few times. This rearrangement joins TRBV19 to TRBJ2-4, with 8 bases aligning to TRBD2. The CDR3 runs 15 residues. V was clipped by 3 bases and J by 6 bases; unmatched bases: 7. The germline CDR1 and CDR2 sequences are LNHDA and SQIVND (reference sequence). The CDR3, as DNA: TGTGCCAGTAGTATTCGCAGCGGGAGCTTAAACATTCAGTACTTC. Translating gives CASSIRSGSLNIQYF.

The J gene is TRBJ1-1, the V gene TRBV2, with D possibly TRBD1 on 6 matching bases. Looked up from germline, CDR1 is SNHLY and CDR2 is FYNNEI. CDR3 length: 14 amino acids. The V end was cut by 7 bases, the J end by 1 base, with 13 bases between. CDR3 nucleotides: TGTGCCAGCACGGACCAGGGGTGGAACACTGAAGCTTTCTTT. It translates to CASTDQGWNTEAFF.

This clonotype was seen ten or more times. The chain couples TRBV29-1 to TRBJ1-1; D gene ambiguous. The CDR3 extends over 10 amino acids. Germline values: CDR1 SQVTM, CDR2 ANQGSEA. DNA of the CDR3: TGCAGTGCCCTAAACACTGAAGCTTTCTTT. This gives the protein CSALNTEAFF.

V gene TRBV12-3 or TRBV12-4 combines with J gene TRBJ1-4; 8 bases map to TRBD1. V was pared by 2 bases and J by 5 bases, with 7 bases of the junction left unmatched. The CDR3 has 16 amino acids. The CDR3 DNA reads as TGTGCCAGCAGTTTACCACAGACAGGGGCGAATGAAAAACTGTTTTTT. Amino acids: CASSLPQTGANEKLFF.

Ten or more counts support this clonotype. V is TRBV20-1 and J is TRBJ2-2; 8 nucleotides agree with TRBD2. The CDR3 contains 14 residues. V lost 2 bases and J lost 4; bases outside the gene matches: 3. Germline CDR1 and CDR2: DFQATT and SNEGSKA (reference sequence). CDR3 sequence reads: CSARSSGSTGELFF. The CDR3 DNA reads TGCAGTGCTAGATCCAGCGGGAGCACCGGGGAGCTGTTTTTT.

This chain links TRBV4-1 with TRBJ1-1, with D possibly matching TRBD1 (5 bases). V lost 3 bases to trimming and J lost 0 bases, with 14 bases between them. CDR1 is MGHRA and CDR2 is YSYEKL in the germline V gene. The CDR3 extends over 16 amino acids. The CDR3, as DNA: TGCGCCAGCAGCCAGGGGGACCGCCCCATGAACACTGAAGCTTTCTTT. Its protein is CASSQGDRPMNTEAFF.

To note about this clonotype: One base away lies a much larger clone, so this may be a sequencing read error. The chain joins TRBV24-1 to TRBJ2-7; no firm D call. This CDR3 comprises 16 residues. Germline V gene lookup returns CDR1 KGHDR and CDR2 SFDVKD. The CDR3 reads CATSDLGPYGSCEQYF. The CDR3 bases are TGTGCCACCAGTGATTTAGGGCCTTATGGCTCCTGCGAGCAGTACTTC.

This clonotype was detected a few times. The CDR3 loop is CASSPRDRASGNTIYF. For the CDR3, the DNA is TGTGCCAGCAGCCCCAGGGACAGGGCATCTGGAAACACCATATATTTT. This rearrangement joins TRBV3-1 to TRBJ1-3; 9 bases line up with TRBD1. V shed 4 bases, J shed 1 base, and the junction held 5 bases outside the gene matches. CDR1 is LGHDT, CDR2 YNNKEL, per germline (reference sequence). The CDR3 loop spans 16 amino acids.

This clonotype was counted ten times or more. The chain recombines TRBV20-1 with TRBJ1-4, with D unresolved. The CDR3 runs 15 residues. V lost 1 base and J 0 bases, leaving 9 bases between the germline ends. Germline V gives CDR1 DFQATT, CDR2 SNEGSKA (reference sequence). The CDR3 region has the DNA TGCAGTGCTAGAGTTGACCAAGCAACTAATGAAAAACTGTTTTTT. It encodes CSARVDQATNEKLFF.

This clonotype has a count of ten or more. V is TRBV2 and J is TRBJ2-5, with TRBD2 identical over 11 bases. The CDR3 sequence is 12 residues long. The germline gives CDR1 SNHLY, CDR2 FYNNEI. V was pared by 9 bases and J by 4 bases, with 1 base of the junction left unmatched. CDR3 amino acids: CARGTSGETQYF. The CDR3 region has the DNA TGTGCCAGGGGGACTAGCGGAGAGACCCAGTACTTC. Using reference TRBV2 and TRBJ2-5 for the parts outside the CDR3, the full variable domain is EPEVTQTPSHQVTQMGQEVILRCVPISNHLYFYWYRQILGQKVEFLVSFYNNEISEKSEIFDDQFSVERPDGSNFTLKIRSTKLEDSAMYFCARGTSGETQYFGPGTRLLVL.

The chain employs TRBV12-3 or TRBV12-4 and TRBJ1-3; D call uncertain. Trimming stripped 10 bases from V and 4 bases from J, with 11 bases between. This CDR3 has 12 amino acids. CDR3 residues: CATTPTGNTIYF. CDR3 in DNA: TGTGCCACCACCCCTACGGGAAACACCATATATTTT.

The J gene is TRBJ2-7, the V gene TRBV12-3 or TRBV12-4; no firm D call. V lost 5 bases, J lost 3 bases, and 14 bases lay in between. This CDR3 contains 14 residues. The CDR3 bases are TGTGCCAGCAGTCTCGGGTATGGTAACTACGAGCAGTACTTC. Encoded protein: CASSLGYGNYEQYF.

To note about this clonotype: The junction does not match germline at one end; this may be a read error. The V call is TRBV6-5, the J call TRBJ1-4, with D possibly matching TRBD1 (5 bases). In germline, CDR1 is MNHEY, CDR2 SVGAGI. CDR3 length: 15 residues. DNA for the CDR3: TGTGCCAGCAGTTACTCTGGGGGGGAAGGTGAAAAACTGGTTTTT. Translation gives CASSYSGGEGEKLVF.

In this sample, this clonotype turned up once. The gene calls are TRBV10-3 and TRBJ2-2, with a tentative D call TRBD2 (5 bases). This CDR3 comprises 15 residues. The ends were cut back, 4 bases at V and 3 bases at J, with 12 bases in the middle. Per the germline V gene, CDR1 is ENHRY and CDR2 is SYGVKD. In DNA, the CDR3 is TGTGCCATCAGTGGTCTAGCCGCTGACACCGGGGAGCTGTTTTTT. Translating it yields CAISGLAADTGELFF.

The genes are TRBV30 and TRBJ2-7; TRBD1 matches at 8 bases. Germline V gene data show CDR1 as GTSNPN and CDR2 as SVGIG (reference sequence). V lost 2 bases and J lost 4; bases outside the gene matches: 10. The CDR3 covers 15 residues. In DNA form, the CDR3 reads TGTGCCTGGAGTAGGCTGGACAGGGATTTATACGAGCAGTACTTC. It translates to CAWSRLDRDLYEQYF.

The table lists this clonotype with a count of one. This sequence joins TRBV20-1 and TRBJ2-5; weak D call: TRBD1 (6 bases). Between the trimmed V and J ends, which lost 6 bases and 2 bases, there was a span of 13 bases. Germline CDR1 DFQATT, CDR2 SNEGSKA (reference sequence). The CDR3 is made up of 13 amino acids. This CDR3 is CSAGRGGQETQYF. CDR3 nucleotide sequence: TGCAGTGCCGGCAGGGGCGGGCAAGAGACCCAGTACTTC.

The table lists this clonotype with a few counts. This sequence joins TRBV10-3 and TRBJ1-1; 7 positions agree with TRBD1. The CDR3 loop spans 13 amino acids. Germline assignment: CDR1 ENHRY and CDR2 SYGVKD. With V trimmed by 4 bases and J by 1 base, 0 bases remained unmatched. In DNA form, the CDR3 reads TGTGCCATCAGTGCAGGGGGGAACACTGAAGCTTTCTTT. Amino acids: CAISAGGNTEAFF.

The V call is TRBV12-3 or TRBV12-4, the J call TRBJ2-7, with a tentative D call TRBD1 (6 bases). Deletions cut 4 bases from V and 6 bases from J, with 13 bases between. The CDR3 sequence is 13 residues long. The CDR3 here is CASSSLTGSEQYF. Written as DNA, the CDR3 is TGTGCCAGCAGTTCGCTAACAGGGTCCGAGCAGTACTTC.

This clonotype has a handful of counts. The CDR3, as DNA: TGTGCCAGCAGCCAAGCTCGCGGGGGGGAGACCCAGTACTTC. Its translation: CASSQARGGETQYF. This sequence joins TRBV4-2 and TRBJ2-5; TRBD2 aligns across 8 bases. Germline V gene lookup returns CDR1 LGHNA and CDR2 YNFKEQ. The CDR3 contains 14 residues. J lost 5 bases, V lost 1 base, and 3 bases had no gene match.

This clonotype was observed at least ten times. V gene TRBV10-1 combines with J gene TRBJ2-7, with D possibly TRBD1 on 6 matching bases. CDR1 is WNHNN and CDR2 is SYGVQD in the germline V gene (reference sequence). The CDR3 spans 15 residues. Trimming stripped 2 bases from V and 2 bases from J, with 13 bases between. The CDR3 bases are TGCGCCAGCAGTGAGGACAGGCTACCTGCCTACGAGCAGTACTTC. Its protein is CASSEDRLPAYEQYF.

This clonotype has at least ten counts. This chain uses TRBV6-1 with TRBJ1-1, with 10 positions matching TRBD1. V lost 8 bases to trimming and J lost 4 bases; unmatched junction nucleotides: 13. This CDR3 has 16 residues. Germline-derived CDR1 and CDR2 are MNHNS and SASEGT. CDR3 sequence: CASLRDRGFIGTEAFF. CDR3 in DNA: TGTGCCAGCCTCCGGGACAGGGGTTTTATTGGCACTGAAGCTTTCTTT.

This clonotype was detected many times. The chain carries TRBV12-3 or TRBV12-4 and TRBJ2-7, with D possibly matching TRBD2 (5 bases). With 8 bases removed from V and 6 bases from J, the gap between germline ends came to 17 bases. This CDR3 spans 13 amino acids. In DNA form, the CDR3 reads TGTGCCAGCCGTTACGGGGAATCGTCCGAGCAGTACTTC. Amino acids: CASRYGESSEQYF.